This T cell receptor beta chain comes out of a study of OX40 agonist ivuxolimab in advanced cancers. For context, the study as a whole: The costimulatory receptor OX40 (CD134) was targeted by ivuxolimab, a fully human IgG2 agonistic monoclonal antibody. Intravenous ivuxolimab was administered to patients every 2 weeks at six dose levels: 0.01, 0.1, 0.3, 1.5, 3 and 10 mg/kg. Among the 52 dose-escalation patients, about 19 had hepatocellular carcinoma, roughly 15 melanoma, 9 renal cell carcinoma and 9 head and neck cancer. The dose-escalation cohort was roughly 87% male with a mean age of around 64 years, ranging from about 23 to 85. Patients were allowed to have had prior anti-PD-1, anti-PD-L1 or anti-CTLA-4 therapy, and 40% of the dose-escalation patients had been treated with checkpoint inhibitors. Partial responses were achieved by three dose-escalation patients, of whom one had hepatocellular carcinoma and two had cutaneous melanoma. The point of sequencing TCRbeta in the periphery was to test whether ivuxolimab changed TCR sequence diversity and drove clonal T-cell expansion. The paper reports the monotherapy dose-escalation portion (N = 52 patients) of the phase I ivuxolimab trial. The study at large found these results: At doses of 0.1 to 3.0 mg/kg, clonal expansion of both CD4+ and CD8+ T cells in blood was seen between baseline and week 6. After ivuxolimab, expanded clones were on average more numerous among CD8+ T cells than among CD4+ T cells. The antigen specificity of the peripheral T cells that underwent clonal expansion was not determined. In partial responders in the 0.1-3.0 mg/kg groups, normalized peripheral clonal expansion was found to be among the lowest, especially among CD8+ T cells. Low levels of normalized T-cell clonal expansion were also seen in some nonresponding patients.

Patients with autoimmune disease history or receiving systemic immunosuppression were excluded from the trial. Peripheral blood for TCR sequencing was collected from all dose cohorts at baseline, on cycle 4 day 1, and on cycle 7 day 1. The samples were taken from a phase I, first-in-human, multicenter, open-label dose-escalation trial of ivuxolimab. The trial enrolled adults with locally advanced or metastatic head and neck squamous cell, hepatocellular, melanoma or renal cell carcinoma. Before TCR sequencing, CD4+ and CD8+ T cells were separately sorted from peripheral blood. Genomic DNA was isolated from the sorted cells so that the TCRbeta CDR3 region could be sequenced. TCRbeta CDR3 regions were sequenced using the immunoSEQ Assay. TCRdb's version of the immuneACCESS table is confined to in-frame rearrangements and falls short of the full clone set. An unresolved V gene accounts for under half of the shortfall where checked; the remainder is of unknown origin. The sample yields fewer than 85,000 clones; 80% to 90% were counted once. Roughly 0.75% of the sample is held by the ten biggest clonotypes.

Regarding this clone: Its antigen remains undetermined. No base quality information exists; no much larger clone differs at one position.

Taken from the germline V gene, the CDR1 and CDR2 loops are MNHEY and SVGAGI. The CDR3 contains 13 residues, cysteine and phenylalanine counted. Solely the CDR3 DNA is kept, with 39 bases framed from the first base. Relative to germline, V is missing 7 bases and J is missing 11 bases, with 9 bases of the junction outside any gene match. The rearranged chain carries TRBV6-5 and TRBJ2-4, with 9 bases in between that match TRBD2. The sequence derives from an adult with an advanced solid tumor such as melanoma, head and neck, liver or kidney cancer. Material: CD4+ or CD8+ T cells sorted from blood, obtained in a trial of the OX40 agonist ivuxolimab. For the CDR3, the sequence is CASKVSSGVFQYF. The DNA reads as follows: TGTGCCAGCAAGGTCTCTAGCGGGGTCTTTCAGTACTTC.